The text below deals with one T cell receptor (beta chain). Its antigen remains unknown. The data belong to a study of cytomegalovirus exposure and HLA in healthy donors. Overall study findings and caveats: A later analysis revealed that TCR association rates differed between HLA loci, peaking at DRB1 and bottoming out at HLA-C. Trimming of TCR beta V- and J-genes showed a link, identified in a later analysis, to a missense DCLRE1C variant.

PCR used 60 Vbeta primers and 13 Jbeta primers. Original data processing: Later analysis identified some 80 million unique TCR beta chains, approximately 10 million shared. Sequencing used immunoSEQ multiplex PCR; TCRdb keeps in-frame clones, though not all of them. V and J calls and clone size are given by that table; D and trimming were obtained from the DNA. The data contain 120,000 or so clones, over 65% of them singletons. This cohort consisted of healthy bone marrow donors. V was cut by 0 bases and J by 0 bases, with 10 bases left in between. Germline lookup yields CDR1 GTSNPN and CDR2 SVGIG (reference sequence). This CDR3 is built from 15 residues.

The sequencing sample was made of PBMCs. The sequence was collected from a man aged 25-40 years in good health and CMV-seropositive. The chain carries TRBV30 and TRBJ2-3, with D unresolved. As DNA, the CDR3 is TGTGCCTGGAGTGTACGTGGCGGAAGCACAGATACGCAGTATTTT. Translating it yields CAWSVRGGSTDTQYF. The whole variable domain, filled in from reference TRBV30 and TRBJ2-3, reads SQTIHQWPATLVQPVGSPLSLECTVEGTSNPNLYWYRQAAGRGLQLLFYSVGIGQISSEVPQNLSASRPQDRQFILSSKKLLLSDSGFYLCAWSVRGGSTDTQYFGPGTRLTVL.